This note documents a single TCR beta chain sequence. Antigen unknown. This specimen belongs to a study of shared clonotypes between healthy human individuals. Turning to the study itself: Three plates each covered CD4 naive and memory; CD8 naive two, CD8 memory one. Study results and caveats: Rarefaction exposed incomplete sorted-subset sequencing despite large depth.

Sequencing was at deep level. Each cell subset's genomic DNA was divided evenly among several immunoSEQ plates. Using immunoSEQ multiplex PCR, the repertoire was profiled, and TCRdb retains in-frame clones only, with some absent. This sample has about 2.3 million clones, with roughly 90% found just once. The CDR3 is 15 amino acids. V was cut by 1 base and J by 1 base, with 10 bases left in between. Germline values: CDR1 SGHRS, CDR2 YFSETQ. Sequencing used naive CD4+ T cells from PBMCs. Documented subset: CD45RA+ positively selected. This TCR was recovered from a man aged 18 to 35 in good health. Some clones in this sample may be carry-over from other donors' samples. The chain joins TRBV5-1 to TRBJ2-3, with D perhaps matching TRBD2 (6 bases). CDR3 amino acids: CASSLSPGGTDTQYF. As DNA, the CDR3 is TGCGCCAGCAGCTTGTCTCCGGGAGGCACAGATACGCAGTATTTT.